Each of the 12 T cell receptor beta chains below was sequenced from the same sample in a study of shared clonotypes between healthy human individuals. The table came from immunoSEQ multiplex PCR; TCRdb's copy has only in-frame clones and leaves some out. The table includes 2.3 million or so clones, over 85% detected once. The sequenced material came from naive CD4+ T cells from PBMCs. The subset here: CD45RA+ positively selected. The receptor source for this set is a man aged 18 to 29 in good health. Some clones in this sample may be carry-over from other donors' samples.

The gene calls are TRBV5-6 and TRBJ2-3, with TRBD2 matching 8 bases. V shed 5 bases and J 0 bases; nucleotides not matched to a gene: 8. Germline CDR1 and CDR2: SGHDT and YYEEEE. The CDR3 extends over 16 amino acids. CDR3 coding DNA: TGTGCCAGCAGGCACGTAGCGGGAACTAGCACAGATACGCAGTATTTT. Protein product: CASRHVAGTSTDTQYF.

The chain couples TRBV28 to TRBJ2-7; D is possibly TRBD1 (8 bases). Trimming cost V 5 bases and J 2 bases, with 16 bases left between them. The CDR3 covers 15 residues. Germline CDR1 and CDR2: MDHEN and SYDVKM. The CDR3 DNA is TGTGCCAGCAGTGATACAGGGGGGGTGCCCTACGAGCAGTACTTC. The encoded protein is CASSDTGGVPYEQYF. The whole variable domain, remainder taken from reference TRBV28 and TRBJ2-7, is DVKVTQSSRYLVKRTGEKVFLECVQDMDHENMFWYRQDPGLGLRLIYFSYDVKMKEKGDIPEGYSVSREKKERFSLILESASTNQTSMYLCASSDTGGVPYEQYFGPGTRLTVT.

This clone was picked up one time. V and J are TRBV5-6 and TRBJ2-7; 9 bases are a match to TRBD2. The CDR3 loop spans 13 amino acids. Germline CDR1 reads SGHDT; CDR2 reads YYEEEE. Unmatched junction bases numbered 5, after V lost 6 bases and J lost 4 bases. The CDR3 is CASMWREGYEQYF. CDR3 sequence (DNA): TGTGCCAGCATGTGGCGGGAGGGATACGAGCAGTACTTC.

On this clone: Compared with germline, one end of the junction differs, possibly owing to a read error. The CDR3 DNA reads TGCGCCGGCAGCTCGGGACAGCCTTCAGGCTATGGCTACACCTTC. This sequence encodes CAGSSGQPSGYGYTF. The chain couples TRBV5-1 to TRBJ1-2, with 7 positions matching TRBD1. Per the germline V gene, CDR1 is SGHRS and CDR2 is YFSETQ. There are 15 residues in the CDR3.

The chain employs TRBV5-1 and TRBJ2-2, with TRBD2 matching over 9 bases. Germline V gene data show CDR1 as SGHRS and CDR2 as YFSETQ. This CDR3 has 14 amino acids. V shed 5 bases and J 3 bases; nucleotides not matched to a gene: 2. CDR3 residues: CASRLAGHTGELFF. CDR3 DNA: TGCGCCAGCAGGCTAGCGGGGCACACCGGGGAGCTGTTTTTT.

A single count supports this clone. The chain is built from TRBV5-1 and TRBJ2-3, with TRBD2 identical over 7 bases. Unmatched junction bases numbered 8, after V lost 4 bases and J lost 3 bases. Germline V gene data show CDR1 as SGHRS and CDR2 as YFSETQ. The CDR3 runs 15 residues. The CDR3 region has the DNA TGCGCCAGCAGCCGGGGCCGGGAGGAAACAGATACGCAGTATTTT. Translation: CASSRGREETDTQYF.

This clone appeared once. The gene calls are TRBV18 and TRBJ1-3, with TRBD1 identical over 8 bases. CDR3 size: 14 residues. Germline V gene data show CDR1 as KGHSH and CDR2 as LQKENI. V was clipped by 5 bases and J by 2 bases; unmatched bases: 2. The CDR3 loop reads CASSRQGPGNTIYF. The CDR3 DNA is TGTGCCAGCTCAAGACAGGGGCCTGGAAACACCATATATTTT.

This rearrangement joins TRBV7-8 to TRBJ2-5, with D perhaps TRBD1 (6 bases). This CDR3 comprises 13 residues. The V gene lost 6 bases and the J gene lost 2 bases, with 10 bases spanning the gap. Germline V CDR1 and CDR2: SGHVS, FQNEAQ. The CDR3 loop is CASRVRGQETQYF. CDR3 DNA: TGTGCCAGCAGAGTTAGGGGGCAAGAGACCCAGTACTTC. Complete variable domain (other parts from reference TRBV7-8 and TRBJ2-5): GAGVSQSPRYKVAKRGQDVALRCDPISGHVSLFWYQQALGQGPEFLTYFQNEAQLDKSGLPSDRFFAERPEGSVSTLKIQRTQQEDSAVYLCASRVRGQETQYFGPGTRLLVL.

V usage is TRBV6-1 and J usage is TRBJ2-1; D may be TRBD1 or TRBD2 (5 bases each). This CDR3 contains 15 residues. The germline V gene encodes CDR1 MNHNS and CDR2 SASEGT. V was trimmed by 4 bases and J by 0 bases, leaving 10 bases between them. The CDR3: CASSGDRFSYNEQFF. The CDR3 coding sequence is TGTGCCAGCAGTGGGGACCGATTCTCCTACAATGAGCAGTTCTTC.

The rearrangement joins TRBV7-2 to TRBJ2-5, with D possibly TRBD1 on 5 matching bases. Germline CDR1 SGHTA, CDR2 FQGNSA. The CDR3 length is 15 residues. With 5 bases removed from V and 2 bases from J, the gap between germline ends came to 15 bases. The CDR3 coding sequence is TGTGCCAGCAGCCCAGATCGGACAATGCAAGAGACCCAGTACTTC. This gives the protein CASSPDRTMQETQYF. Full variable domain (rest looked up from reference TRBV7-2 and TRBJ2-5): GAGVSQSPSNKVTEKGKDVELRCDPISGHTALYWYRQSLGQGLEFLIYFQGNSAPDKSGLPSDRFSAERTGGSVSTLTIQRTQQEDSAVYLCASSPDRTMQETQYFGPGTRLLVL.

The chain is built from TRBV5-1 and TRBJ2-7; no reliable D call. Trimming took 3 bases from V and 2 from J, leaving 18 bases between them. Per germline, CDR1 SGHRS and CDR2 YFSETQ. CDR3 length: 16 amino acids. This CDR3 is CASSSPRGPGAYEQYF. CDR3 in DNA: TGCGCCAGCAGCTCCCCACGCGGCCCAGGCGCCTACGAGCAGTACTTC.

The CDR3: CASSLSRDQPQHF. CDR3 nucleotides: TGTGCCAGCAGCTTAAGTAGGGATCAGCCCCAGCATTTT. This chain uses TRBV5-6 with TRBJ1-5; D call uncertain. V gave up 2 bases and J gave up 5 bases, with 8 bases separating them. This CDR3 has 13 residues. Germline CDR1 is SGHDT and CDR2 is YYEEEE.